The 2 T cell receptor beta chains below all came from one sample that was sequenced in a study of control samples from healthy donors and cancer patients. Clones were sequenced by immunoSEQ multiplex PCR, and TCRdb holds only the in-frame ones, with some missing. Of roughly 120,000 clones in the sample, 88% were seen once. The sequenced sample was blood. These receptors all stem from a man aged 35 to 55 in good health.

This chain connects TRBV5-6 to TRBJ1-2; 9 bases match TRBD1. V dropped 1 base and J dropped 7; count of bases not matched to a gene: 5. CDR1 is SGHDT and CDR2 is YYEEEE in the germline V gene. The CDR3 covers 14 residues. CDR3 loop: CASSLTGGAGGYTF. The CDR3 bases are TGTGCCAGCAGCTTGACAGGGGGCGCAGGTGGCTACACCTTC.

The chain recombines TRBV6-5 with TRBJ1-1; D call uncertain. Germline loops: CDR1 MNHEY, CDR2 SVGAGI. This CDR3 has 14 amino acids. The ends were cut back, 5 bases at V and 1 base at J, with 11 bases in the middle. Here the CDR3 reads CASSPIAGNTEAFF. The CDR3 DNA reads as TGTGCCAGCAGTCCCATCGCGGGGAACACTGAAGCTTTCTTT.